This T cell receptor beta chain was profiled in a study of blood T cells in healthy people across ages. Alongside a J-beta primer mix, a sample-barcoded 5' primer served in a second PCR lasting about 7 to 11 cycles. TCRdb passed the 5' RACE reads through MiXCR, listing each CDR3 protein once. The sample has fewer than 2,000,000 distinct CDR3 sequences, roughly two fifths seen once. Study outcomes and limitations: Aged donors had fewer naive CD4+ cells and lower diversity than long-lived donors.

Regarding this clonotype: Its antigen remains unknown.

V gave up 7 bases and J gave up 2 bases; unmatched junction bases: 9. This CDR3 has 15 amino acids. Sequencing was done on a sample of blood. This rearrangement joins TRBV12-3 or TRBV12-4 to TRBJ2-3; 7 nucleotides match TRBD1. This sequence originates from a human donor in good health. DNA for the CDR3: TGTGCCAGCACCCAGGGGGTTTCGGTCACAGATACGCAGTATTTT. Encoded protein: CASTQGVSVTDTQYF.